Listed below are T cell receptor beta chains from one sample, sequenced in a study of blood T cell repertoires in COVID-19. Sequencing used immunoSEQ multiplex PCR; TCRdb keeps in-frame clones, though not all of them. The sample records about 200,000 clones, around four fifths being singletons. Sample: peripheral blood. The source of these receptors is a man between 60 and 75 years old with COVID-19, enrolled during active disease. CDR3s include the opening cysteine and the closing phenylalanine or tryptophan. The order of the fields is V gene, D gene, J gene, clone size, CDR3 DNA, CDR3 protein. D genes are given only for firm matches. Size values are once, few and many counts, or a class for expanded clones, and some rows have none.

v_call: TRBV27
d_call: TRBD1
j_call: TRBJ2-7
clone_size: NA
cdr3_nt: TGTGCCAGCGGCTTGGTGGGACAGGTCTACGAGCAGTACTTC
cdr3_aa: CASGLVGQVYEQYF

v_call: TRBV5-1
d_call: NA
j_call: TRBJ2-3
clone_size: few
cdr3_nt: TGCGCCAGCAGCTTGGGGGGACAAAGAGATACGCAGTATTTT
cdr3_aa: CASSLGGQRDTQYF

v_call: TRBV9
d_call: TRBD1
j_call: TRBJ1-5
clone_size: NA
cdr3_nt: TGTGCCAGCAGCGCCGGGACAGGGGCCAATCAGCCCCAGCATTTT
cdr3_aa: CASSAGTGANQPQHF

v_call: TRBV27
d_call: NA
j_call: TRBJ1-5
clone_size: once
cdr3_nt: TGTGCCAGCAGTTTTCAGGGGCACCAGCCCCAGCATTTT
cdr3_aa: CASSFQGHQPQHF

v_call: TRBV10-3
d_call: NA
j_call: TRBJ1-2
clone_size: NA
cdr3_nt: TGTGCCATCAGTGGACTTGACGGCTACACCTTC
cdr3_aa: CAISGLDGYTF

v_call: TRBV9
d_call: NA
j_call: TRBJ2-2
clone_size: NA
cdr3_nt: TGTGCCAGCAGCGTAGGAGGAAGTGCCGGGGAGCTGTTTTTT
cdr3_aa: CASSVGGSAGELFF

v_call: TRBV10-1
d_call: TRBD1
j_call: TRBJ1-2
clone_size: few
cdr3_nt: TGCGCCAGCAGTGAGGGACAGGGATCCTCTGGCTACACCTTC
cdr3_aa: CASSEGQGSSGYTF

v_call: TRBV6-5
d_call: NA
j_call: TRBJ1-5
clone_size: NA
cdr3_nt: TGTGCCAGCAACCAGGGAAGCAATCAGCCCCAGCATTTT
cdr3_aa: CASNQGSNQPQHF

v_call: TRBV29-1
d_call: TRBD2
j_call: TRBJ2-1
clone_size: NA
cdr3_nt: TGCAGCTCCCGACTAGCGGGAGATGGGGAGCAGTTCTTC
cdr3_aa: CSSRLAGDGEQFF

v_call: TRBV7-3
d_call: NA
j_call: TRBJ1-5
clone_size: NA
cdr3_nt: TGTGCCAGCAGCTTAAGACAGCATCAGCCCCAGCATTTT
cdr3_aa: CASSLRQHQPQHF

v_call: TRBV10-3
d_call: TRBD1
j_call: TRBJ1-2
clone_size: NA
cdr3_nt: TGTGCCATCAGTGTGAGGACAGGGAATCATGGCTACACCTTC
cdr3_aa: CAISVRTGNHGYTF

v_call: TRBV2
d_call: NA
j_call: TRBJ2-1
clone_size: NA
cdr3_nt: TGTGCCAGCACTAGCAATGAGCAGTTCTTC
cdr3_aa: CASTSNEQFF

v_call: TRBV6-5
d_call: NA
j_call: TRBJ2-1
clone_size: NA
cdr3_nt: TGTGCCAGCAGTTACTTGAGCTCCTACAATGAGCAGTTCTTC
cdr3_aa: CASSYLSSYNEQFF

v_call: TRBV6-5
d_call: TRBD1
j_call: TRBJ2-2
clone_size: NA
cdr3_nt: TGTGCCAGCAGCCGGACAGGGGGCATTGGCGGGGAGCTGTTTTTT
cdr3_aa: CASSRTGGIGGELFF

v_call: TRBV2
d_call: TRBD1
j_call: TRBJ1-5
clone_size: NA
cdr3_nt: TGTGCCAGCACGGTGGACAGGCTTTTCGATCAGCCCCAGCATTTT
cdr3_aa: CASTVDRLFDQPQHF

v_call: TRBV11-3
d_call: TRBD1
j_call: TRBJ1-1
clone_size: NA
cdr3_nt: TGTGCCAGCAGCTTCTCGGGACAGGGTGTAAGTGAAGCTTTCTTT
cdr3_aa: CASSFSGQGVSEAFF

v_call: TRBV12-2
d_call: NA
j_call: TRBJ1-6
clone_size: NA
cdr3_nt: TGTGCAAGTCGCTTAATCGGGACAGGGGCCAGCTCCTATAATTCACCCCTCCACTTT
cdr3_aa: CASRLIGTGASSYNSPLHF

v_call: TRBV28
d_call: NA
j_call: TRBJ1-4
clone_size: once
cdr3_nt: TGTGCCAGCAGTTTCGGGGGGCGGCAACTGTTTTTT
cdr3_aa: CASSFGGRQLFF

v_call: TRBV6-5
d_call: NA
j_call: TRBJ1-4
clone_size: NA
cdr3_nt: TGTGCCACCAGAGGGGACACCGAAAAACTGTTTTTT
cdr3_aa: CATRGDTEKLFF

v_call: TRBV3-1/TRBV3-2
d_call: NA
j_call: TRBJ1-1
clone_size: NA
cdr3_nt: TGTGCCAGCAGCCAAGATGAGGGAGGGAAAGCTTTCTTT
cdr3_aa: CASSQDEGGKAFF

v_call: TRBV19
d_call: NA
j_call: TRBJ1-2
clone_size: NA
cdr3_nt: TGTGCCAGTACCAGACAGGCCACGAGGGGTAACTATGGCTACACCTTC
cdr3_aa: CASTRQATRGNYGYTF

v_call: TRBV9
d_call: NA
j_call: TRBJ2-2
clone_size: once
cdr3_nt: TGTGCCAGCAGCGACCAGTTCACCGGGGAGCTGTTTTTT
cdr3_aa: CASSDQFTGELFF

v_call: TRBV5-6
d_call: NA
j_call: TRBJ1-2
clone_size: NA
cdr3_nt: TGTGCCAGCAGCTGGGAGGGAGACTATGGCTACACCTTC
cdr3_aa: CASSWEGDYGYTF

v_call: TRBV6-4
d_call: NA
j_call: TRBJ1-5
clone_size: NA
cdr3_nt: TGTGCCAGCAGTGACACGGGCAGATTGAGACTATATAGCAATCAGCCCCAGCATTTT
cdr3_aa: CASSDTGRLRLYSNQPQHF

v_call: TRBV6-2/TRBV6-3
d_call: TRBD1
j_call: TRBJ1-5
clone_size: NA
cdr3_nt: TGTGCCAGCAGTTTGGGACAGGGTAGCAATCAGCCCCAGCATTTT
cdr3_aa: CASSLGQGSNQPQHF

v_call: TRBV27
d_call: NA
j_call: TRBJ1-5
clone_size: NA
cdr3_nt: TGTGCCAGCAGTTCCCTCCATTTT
cdr3_aa: CASSSLHF

v_call: TRBV7-2
d_call: TRBD1
j_call: TRBJ1-1
clone_size: NA
cdr3_nt: TGTGCCAGCAGCAATGACAGGGGGCGAAACACTGAAGCTTTCTTT
cdr3_aa: CASSNDRGRNTEAFF

v_call: TRBV19
d_call: TRBD1
j_call: TRBJ2-3
clone_size: NA
cdr3_nt: TGTGCCAGTAGTATGGCAGGGGGCGGCGGCTGGACCACAGATACGCAGTATTTT
cdr3_aa: CASSMAGGGGWTTDTQYF

v_call: TRBV7-2
d_call: NA
j_call: TRBJ2-5
clone_size: NA
cdr3_nt: TGTGCCAGCAGCAACCGACTCCGGGGAGAGACCCAGTACTTC
cdr3_aa: CASSNRLRGETQYF

v_call: TRBV7-9
d_call: NA
j_call: TRBJ1-1
clone_size: NA
cdr3_nt: TGTGCCAGCAGCTTGCGGGCGGGGGGCAACACTGAAGCTTTCTTT
cdr3_aa: CASSLRAGGNTEAFF

v_call: TRBV9
d_call: NA
j_call: TRBJ2-1
clone_size: NA
cdr3_nt: TGTGCCAGCAGCGTAGGGCCTGAGGCCTACAATGAGCAGTTCTTC
cdr3_aa: CASSVGPEAYNEQFF

v_call: TRBV7-2
d_call: NA
j_call: TRBJ2-7
clone_size: NA
cdr3_nt: TGTGCCAGCAGCTTAACACAGGGACAATACGAGCAGTACTTC
cdr3_aa: CASSLTQGQYEQYF

v_call: TRBV24-1
d_call: NA
j_call: TRBJ2-1
clone_size: NA
cdr3_nt: TGTGCCACCAGTGATGTCTACGGGACATCCTACAATGAGCAGTTCTTC
cdr3_aa: CATSDVYGTSYNEQFF

v_call: TRBV20-1
d_call: NA
j_call: TRBJ1-2
clone_size: NA
cdr3_nt: TGCAGTGCTAAGAGCTATGGCTACACCTTC
cdr3_aa: CSAKSYGYTF

v_call: TRBV19
d_call: TRBD1
j_call: TRBJ1-2
clone_size: NA
cdr3_nt: TGTGCCAGTAGCCGGGTGGGGACAGGGGGCGTCTATGGCTACACCTTC
cdr3_aa: CASSRVGTGGVYGYTF